This T cell receptor (beta chain) is drawn from a study of cytotoxic CD8 clonotypes in ibrutinib-treated CLL. Study as a whole: With a range of 6 to 36, the median treatment time before response samples were taken was more than nine months.

Genomic DNA (around 2 micrograms) was obtained from cryopreserved PBMCs for construction of TCR beta libraries. On this clone itself: Its antigen is not identified.

TCRdb's table, derived via immunoSEQ multiplex PCR, lists solely in-frame clones and lacks some. In the table there are 13,000 to 15,000 clones, roughly 70% of which are singletons. Findings and caveats of the study: Private clonotypes, not public ones, expanded at ibrutinib response.

The CDR3 extends over 14 amino acids. The ends were cut back, 5 bases at V and 5 bases at J, with 16 bases in the middle. The germline gives CDR1 MDHEN, CDR2 SYDVKM. The sequence was collected from a human donor with chronic lymphocytic leukemia. The chain joins TRBV28 to TRBJ2-7; D gene uncertain. The sample in question was PBMCs, obtained before ibrutinib treatment. The CDR3, as DNA: TGTGCCAGCAGTCCCGTCTGGGGTTCAAACGAGCAGTACTTC. Protein: CASSPVWGSNEQYF.